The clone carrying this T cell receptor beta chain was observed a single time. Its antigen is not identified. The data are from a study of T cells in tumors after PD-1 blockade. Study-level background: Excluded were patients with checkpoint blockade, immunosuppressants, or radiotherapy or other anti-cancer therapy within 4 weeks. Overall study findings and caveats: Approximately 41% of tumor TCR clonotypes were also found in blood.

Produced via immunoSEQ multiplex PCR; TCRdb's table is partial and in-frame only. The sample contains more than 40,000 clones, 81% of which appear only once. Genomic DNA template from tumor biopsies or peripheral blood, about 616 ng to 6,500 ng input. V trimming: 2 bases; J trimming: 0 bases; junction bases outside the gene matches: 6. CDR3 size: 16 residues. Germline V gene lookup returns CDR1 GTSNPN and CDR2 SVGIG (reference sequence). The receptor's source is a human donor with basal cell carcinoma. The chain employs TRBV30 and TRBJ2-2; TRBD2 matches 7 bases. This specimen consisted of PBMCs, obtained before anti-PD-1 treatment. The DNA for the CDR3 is TGTGCCTGGAGTCGGACCGGGACTACGAACACCGGGGAGCTGTTTTTT. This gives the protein CAWSRTGTTNTGELFF.